Listed below are T cell receptor beta chains from one sample, sequenced in a study of blood T cells in healthy people across ages. Each CDR3 protein gets one entry after TCRdb re-called the 5' RACE reads with MiXCR. The sample contains more than 1,400,000 distinct CDR3 sequences, 42% of which appear only once. The sequencing input was blood. Receptors originate from a woman aged 18-35 years in good health. The CDR3 runs from the conserved cysteine through the conserved F or W. The D gene is left open where the match is weak. Some rows have no size entry. The others give once, few or many, or a class for an expanded clone.

TRBV13,NA,TRBJ1-2,NA,CASSLTGFSYGYTF,TGTGCCAGCAGCCTTACAGGGTTTAGCTATGGCTACACCTTC
TRBV11-2,TRBD2,TRBJ2-7,few,CASSSTLSGDWDYEQYF,TGTGCCAGCAGCTCAACCCTTAGCGGGGATTGGGACTACGAGCAGTACTTC
TRBV5-1,TRBD1,TRBJ2-7,NA,CASTQRPGTGISYEQYF,TGCGCCAGCACCCAGAGGCCAGGGACAGGGATATCCTACGAGCAGTACTTC
TRBV29-1,TRBD2,TRBJ2-3,NA,CSYGGGGRGTDTQYF,TGCAGCTACGGCGGCGGGGGGCGGGGAACAGATACGCAGTATTTT
TRBV6-6,TRBD1,TRBJ2-1,few,CASSSGQPRNEQFF,TGTGCCAGCAGTTCGGGACAGCCCCGAAATGAGCAGTTCTTC
TRBV5-5,TRBD1,TRBJ2-5,many,CASSQRQGQETQYF,TGTGCCAGCAGCCAGAGACAGGGCCAAGAGACCCAGTACTTC
TRBV3-1,NA,TRBJ2-4,few,CASSGQPPAKNIQYF,TGTGCCAGCAGCGGGCAGCCACCAGCCAAAAACATTCAGTACTTC
TRBV30,NA,TRBJ2-5,NA,CAWSTSAETQYF,TGTGCCTGGAGTACCTCTGCGGAGACCCAGTACTTC
TRBV20-1,NA,TRBJ2-5,NA,CSAHSGAEETQYF,TGCAGTGCCCATTCAGGGGCCGAAGAGACCCAGTACTTC
TRBV7-8,NA,TRBJ2-7,NA,CASSLQMSSYEQYF,TGTGCCAGCAGCTTACAGATGAGCTCCTACGAGCAGTACTTC
TRBV6-5,TRBD1,TRBJ2-3,NA,CASSWTGGTPDTQYF,TGTGCCAGCAGTTGGACAGGGGGCACCCCAGATACGCAGTATTTT
TRBV2,TRBD2,TRBJ2-5,NA,CASSEVGTSQETQYF,TGTGCCAGCAGTGAAGTAGGGACTAGCCAAGAGACCCAGTACTTC
TRBV5-1,NA,TRBJ1-2,once,CASSPNPPGPYGYTF,TGCGCCAGCAGCCCCAACCCCCCAGGCCCCTATGGCTACACCTTC
TRBV10-3,NA,TRBJ2-5,NA,CATSGERETQYF,TGTGCCACCTCAGGGGAGAGAGAGACCCAGTACTTC
TRBV6-5,NA,TRBJ1-1,few,CASSNTGNTEAFF,TGTGCCAGCAGTAATACAGGGAACACTGAAGCTTTCTTT
TRBV29-1,NA,TRBJ1-1,NA,CSVLGQRAEAFF,TGCAGCGTTTTAGGTCAGAGGGCTGAAGCTTTCTTT
TRBV9,NA,TRBJ1-2,NA,CASMGWGAPNYGYTF,TGTGCCAGCATGGGTTGGGGGGCGCCAAACTATGGCTACACCTTC
TRBV7-2,TRBD2,TRBJ2-5,NA,CASSPTSGSNEQYF,TGTGCCAGCAGCCCGACTAGCGGGAGCAATGAGCAGTACTTC